The rows below give T cell receptor beta chains drawn from one sample of a study of siplizumab effects on memory and regulatory T cells. Measured with immunoSEQ multiplex PCR; TCRdb has only the in-frame clones, and not every one. The sample yields fewer than 70,000 clones, 80% to 90% seen once. What was sequenced was Tregs sorted from blood. The source is a human donor in good health. Both conserved end residues are part of each CDR3. A D gene is named only where the DNA matches it firmly. Size is omitted from some rows. Given values are once, few, many or a class for expanded clones.

D,J,size,V,DNA,CDR3
TRBD2,TRBJ2-2,.,TRBV5-1,TGCGCCAGCAGCACTAGCGGAGTGAACACCGGGGAGCTGTTTTTT,CASSTSGVNTGELFF
.,TRBJ1-5,few,TRBV5-1,TGCGCCAGCAGCTTGGAGGGGAGCAATCAGCCCCAGCATTTT,CASSLEGSNQPQHF
.,TRBJ2-3,.,TRBV28,TGTGCCAGCAGACGGACGGGGGACTTCTTCACAGATACGCAGTATTTT,CASRRTGDFFTDTQYF
.,TRBJ2-2,.,TRBV9,TGTGCCAGCAGCGTAGCCCCGACCGGGGAGCTGTTTTTT,CASSVAPTGELFF
.,TRBJ1-1,.,TRBV12-1,TGTGCCAGCAGCGGGGTCACTGAAGCTTTCTTT,CASSGVTEAFF
.,TRBJ1-5,once,TRBV27,TGTGCCAGCAGTTTAGGAACAGGTAGCAATCAGCCCCAGCATTTT,CASSLGTGSNQPQHF
.,TRBJ2-3,.,TRBV1,TGCACCAGCAGCCACAGACAACCAGGTCGGGCCTGCACAGATACGCAGTATTTT,CTSSHRQPGRACTDTQYF
.,TRBJ2-7,.,TRBV25-1,TGTGCCATCCTATTCCCAGTTATATCCTACGAGCAGTACTTC,CAILFPVISYEQYF
.,TRBJ2-7,few,TRBV5-1,TGCGCCAGCAGCCTCGACAGAAGCTCCTACGAGCAGTACTTC,CASSLDRSSYEQYF
.,TRBJ2-3,.,TRBV14,TGTGCCAGCAGCCAACGAGTAGGACGCACAGATACGCAGTATTTT,CASSQRVGRTDTQYF
.,TRBJ2-1,.,TRBV9,TGTGCCAGCAGCGGAGGGACGGGGGAATACAATGAGCAGTTCTTC,CASSGGTGEYNEQFF
.,TRBJ1-2,.,TRBV5-1,TGCGCCAGCAGCTTGGGAAGTACTATCGATGGCTACACCTTC,CASSLGSTIDGYTF
TRBD1,TRBJ2-1,.,TRBV28,TGTGCCAGCAGTTTAAGGAGAACTCGGGACAGGGGGAACAATGAGCAGTTCTTC,CASSLRRTRDRGNNEQFF
.,TRBJ2-5,.,TRBV11-2,TGTGCCAGCAGCTTAAGTTGGGGGCTCGAGACCCAGTACTTC,CASSLSWGLETQYF
TRBD2,TRBJ2-3,.,TRBV7-2,TGTGCCAGCAGCTTAGTGATTAGCGGGAGTTTCGCAGATACGCAGTATTTT,CASSLVISGSFADTQYF